This T cell receptor beta chain was obtained from a study of shared clonotypes between healthy human individuals. The method was immunoSEQ multiplex PCR; TCRdb's version includes in-frame clones alone and lacks a portion of them. The sample consists of some 2,000,000 clones, more than 90% of them appearing once. CD4+ cell separation produced CD45RA+ naive and CD45RA-negative memory subsets. This CDR3 has 14 amino acids. Germline lookup yields CDR1 LNHNV and CDR2 YYDKDF (reference sequence). V trimming: 3 bases; J trimming: 2 bases; junction bases outside the gene matches: 3. This sequence was found in a man aged 18 to 35 in good health. The rearrangement joins TRBV15 to TRBJ2-7, with 8 bases fitting TRBD1. What was sequenced was naive CD4+ T cells sorted from blood. Subset noted: CD45RA+ positively selected. The DNA for the CDR3 is TGTGCCACCAGCAGGTCGGGACAGGCCTACGAGCAGTACTTC. Amino acid sequence: CATSRSGQAYEQYF. The full variable domain, with the rest looked up from reference TRBV15 and TRBJ2-7, is DAMVIQNPRYQVTQFGKPVTLSCSQTLNHNVMYWYQQKSSQAPKLLFHYYDKDFNNEADTPDNFQSRRPNTSFCFLDIRSPGLGDTAMYLCATSRSGQAYEQYFGPGTRLTVT.